The 27 T cell receptor beta chains presented below share a single source sample, sequenced in a study of monozygotic twins with inflammatory bowel disease (dated by TCRdb to 2018 to 2020). Library construction relied on 5' RACE. These reads were obtained on an Illumina HiSeq 2500. After reprocessing by TCRdb, each CDR3 protein sequence is one entry, and no DNA is given. The data table for this sample lists nearly 450,000 distinct CDR3 sequences. The ten largest clones represent about 2.3% of the sample. The sample was blood. These receptors all come from a human donor with ulcerative colitis or Crohn's disease, or a healthy co-twin of an affected twin (not recorded which).

The chain recombines TRBV3-1 with TRBJ2-2; TCRdb picks TRBD1, but there is no DNA to check that call. In germline, CDR1 is LGHDT, CDR2 YNNKEL (reference sequence). The length of the CDR3 is 18 residues. The CDR3 here is CASSQRYGTGSNTGELFF.

The J gene is TRBJ2-3, the V gene TRBV20-1; the TCRdb call, TRBD2, lacks DNA for checking. This CDR3 region has 15 residues. The germline V gene has CDR1 DFQATT and CDR2 SNEGSKA (reference sequence). CDR3 sequence reads: CSADGAGGPIDTQYF.

The rearrangement joins TRBV7-2 to TRBJ1-1; the D gene TCRdb calls, TRBD1, cannot be checked with no DNA. CDR1 SGHTA and CDR2 FQGNSA come from the germline V gene. CDR3 size: 11 residues. CDR3 region: CASSPWGWAFF.

The V call is TRBV20-1, the J call TRBJ1-2; no DNA is available, so the TRBD1 call from TCRdb remains unchecked. This CDR3 is built from 15 residues. Germline CDR1 is DFQATT and CDR2 is SNEGSKA (reference sequence). CDR3 sequence: CSARAARTANYGYTF.

The V and J genes are TRBV5-1 and TRBJ1-4; TCRdb selects TRBD1, and the lack of DNA leaves this call unchecked. The CDR3 length is 14 residues. The germline V gene encodes CDR1 SGHRS and CDR2 YFSETQ. The CDR3 loop is CASSLSQGDEKLFF.

The chain has TRBV18 and TRBJ2-1. The CDR3 has 12 amino acids. CDR1 is KGHSH, CDR2 LQKENI, per germline. CDR3 region: CASSPALDEQFF.

The chain combines TRBV27 with TRBJ2-3; no DNA is available, so the TRBD1 call from TCRdb remains unchecked. Germline CDR1 reads MNHEY; CDR2 reads SMNVEV (reference sequence). The CDR3 covers 17 residues. CDR3 in amino acids: CASSLGTGGLFPDTQYF.

The chain employs TRBV4-2 and TRBJ1-1. Germline V CDR1 and CDR2: LGHNA, YNFKEQ. CDR3 size: 13 residues. The chain's CDR3 is CASSRPGDTEAFF.

The genes are TRBV6-4 and TRBJ2-1; TCRdb's D gene call, TRBD2, goes unchecked for lack of DNA. CDR3 length: 15 residues. Germline CDR1 is MRHNA and CDR2 is SNTAGT. The CDR3 protein is CASSQTGGVKNEQFF.

The genes are TRBV5-5 and TRBJ2-2; the D call of TRBD1 rests on TCRdb alone, since no DNA is present to check it. The germline gives CDR1 SGHKS, CDR2 YYEKEE (reference sequence). The CDR3 totals 16 residues. CDR3 residues: CASSAGTGRGDRELFF.

V gene TRBV2 combines with J gene TRBJ1-1; no DNA is available, so the TRBD1 call from TCRdb remains unchecked. The V gene's germline CDR1 is SNHLY and CDR2 FYNNEI. This CDR3 has 13 residues. The CDR3 protein is CASTVQGSTEAFF. Complete variable domain (other parts from reference TRBV2 and TRBJ1-1): EPEVTQTPSHQVTQMGQEVILRCVPISNHLYFYWYRQILGQKVEFLVSFYNNEISEKSEIFDDQFSVERPDGSNFTLKIRSTKLEDSAMYFCASTVQGSTEAFFGQGTRLTVV.

The V and J genes are TRBV5-1 and TRBJ2-3; TCRdb's D gene call, TRBD1, goes unchecked for lack of DNA. The CDR3 is made up of 19 amino acids. The germline CDR1 and CDR2 sequences are SGHRS and YFSETQ. This chain's CDR3 is CASSWPSGGAGQDTDTQYF.

This chain connects TRBV20-1 to TRBJ2-3; TCRdb lists TRBD2, though no DNA is available to test this call. This CDR3 spans 17 amino acids. Germline CDR1 and CDR2: DFQATT and SNEGSKA (reference sequence). CDR3 in amino acids: CSALGASGRKGTDTQYF.

The J gene is TRBJ2-5, the V gene TRBV7-3; TCRdb returns TRBD2, unconfirmable since there is no DNA. CDR3 length: 15 amino acids. Germline assignment: CDR1 SGHTA and CDR2 FQGTGA. The chain's CDR3 is CASSLSGRPGETQYF.

V is TRBV29-1 and J is TRBJ2-1; the TCRdb call, TRBD2, lacks DNA for checking. Germline loops: CDR1 SQVTM, CDR2 ANQGSEA. This CDR3 has 17 amino acids. The CDR3 region is CSVEDLAGGSSYNEQFF.

The chain combines TRBV29-1 with TRBJ2-7; TCRdb indicates TRBD1, and absent DNA this call remains unverified. Germline loops: CDR1 SQVTM, CDR2 ANQGSEA. CDR3 length: 14 amino acids. The CDR3 sequence: CSVEEIGQGYEQYF.

The CDR3 sequence is CASSPGSLPYEQYF. V gene TRBV5-1 combines with J gene TRBJ2-7; TCRdb gives TRBD1 as the D gene, but with no DNA this cannot be confirmed. Germline CDR1 is SGHRS and CDR2 is YFSETQ. This CDR3 has 14 amino acids.

The CDR3 loop is CSVGLALSPSYNEQFF. The chain employs TRBV20-1 and TRBJ2-1; the TCRdb D gene call, TRBD2, has no DNA to confirm it. From germline, CDR1 is DFQATT and CDR2 SNEGSKA (reference sequence). The CDR3 has 16 amino acids.

The V gene is TRBV5-1, the J gene TRBJ2-7; TCRdb picks TRBD2, but there is no DNA to check that call. The CDR3 is 17 amino acids. Germline CDR1 and CDR2: SGHRS and YFSETQ. The CDR3 reads CASSSGGTSGSSYEQYF.

The chain couples TRBV7-9 to TRBJ1-1; absent DNA, TCRdb's TRBD1 call cannot be checked. The CDR3 has 16 residues. In germline, CDR1 is SEHNR, CDR2 FQNEAQ (reference sequence). This CDR3 is CASSLGGLDRTSEAFF.

This chain uses TRBV3-1 with TRBJ2-7; TCRdb gives TRBD2 as the D gene, but with no DNA this cannot be confirmed. The germline gives CDR1 LGHDT, CDR2 YNNKEL (reference sequence). The CDR3 loop spans 15 amino acids. CDR3 protein: CSSSQRGGRDREQYF.

This sequence joins TRBV2 and TRBJ2-3. This CDR3 region has 15 residues. From germline, CDR1 is SNHLY and CDR2 FYNNEI. This CDR3 reads CASSERFSSTDTQYF. The complete variable domain, with remaining parts taken from reference TRBV2 and TRBJ2-3, reads EPEVTQTPSHQVTQMGQEVILRCVPISNHLYFYWYRQILGQKVEFLVSFYNNEISEKSEIFDDQFSVERPDGSNFTLKIRSTKLEDSAMYFCASSERFSSTDTQYFGPGTRLTVL.

The V gene is TRBV6-2 or TRBV6-3, the J gene TRBJ2-1; TCRdb designates TRBD1, a call that cannot be tested without DNA. The V gene's germline CDR1 is MNHEY and CDR2 SVGEGT. The CDR3 sequence is 12 residues long. The CDR3 loop is CVSSYPAGQGFF.

The chain recombines TRBV7-8 with TRBJ1-1; TCRdb returns TRBD1, unconfirmable since there is no DNA. CDR1 and CDR2 from the germline V gene are SGHVS and FQNEAQ. The CDR3 has 12 residues. CDR3: CASSSRTGKAFF.

The chain employs TRBV4-3 and TRBJ1-5. Germline CDR1 and CDR2: LGHNA and YSLEER. CDR3 length equals 15 residues. The CDR3 region is CASSQVPGGNQPQHF.

This sequence joins TRBV3-1 and TRBJ2-1; the TRBD2 assignment by TCRdb is unverifiable without DNA. Per germline, CDR1 LGHDT and CDR2 YNNKEL (reference sequence). The CDR3 is 17 residues long. CDR3 loop: CASSQDLGGGISNEQFF.

The gene calls are TRBV20-1 and TRBJ2-1; TCRdb designates TRBD1, a call that cannot be tested without DNA. Germline V gives CDR1 DFQATT, CDR2 SNEGSKA (reference sequence). This CDR3 is built from 17 residues. The CDR3 here is CSARGDRGYSSYNEQFF.